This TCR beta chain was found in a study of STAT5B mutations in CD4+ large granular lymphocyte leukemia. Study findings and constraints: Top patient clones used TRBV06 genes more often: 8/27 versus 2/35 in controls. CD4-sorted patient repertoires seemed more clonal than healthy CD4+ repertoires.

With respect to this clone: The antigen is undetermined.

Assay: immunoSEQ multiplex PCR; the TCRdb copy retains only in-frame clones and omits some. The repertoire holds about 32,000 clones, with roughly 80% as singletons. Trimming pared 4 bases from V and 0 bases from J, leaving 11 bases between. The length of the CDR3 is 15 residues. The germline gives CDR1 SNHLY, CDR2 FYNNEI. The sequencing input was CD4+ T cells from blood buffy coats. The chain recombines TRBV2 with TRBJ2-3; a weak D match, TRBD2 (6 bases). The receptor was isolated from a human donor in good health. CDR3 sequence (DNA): TGTGCCAGCAGTGGGGTAGCGGATAGCACAGATACGCAGTATTTT. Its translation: CASSGVADSTDTQYF.